The entry that follows covers one T cell receptor (beta chain) sequence. The data were obtained in a study of blood T cell repertoires in COVID-19. TCRdb's table, derived via immunoSEQ multiplex PCR, lists solely in-frame clones and lacks some. The sample has 380,000 or so clones; 88% are singletons. The V segment lost 4 bases and the J segment 4 bases; nucleotides outside the gene matches: 14. Looked up from germline, CDR1 is SNHLY and CDR2 is FYNNEI. The CDR3 runs to 17 residues. The chain carries TRBV2 and TRBJ1-1; 8 bases are a match to TRBD1. Sample: PBMCs or T cells enriched from blood (not recorded which). This TCR was recovered from a young woman with acute COVID-19. The CDR3 protein is CASSGVRTGSRVTEAFF. The CDR3 region has the DNA TGTGCCAGCAGTGGGGTCCGGACAGGGTCGCGTGTCACTGAAGCTTTCTTT.